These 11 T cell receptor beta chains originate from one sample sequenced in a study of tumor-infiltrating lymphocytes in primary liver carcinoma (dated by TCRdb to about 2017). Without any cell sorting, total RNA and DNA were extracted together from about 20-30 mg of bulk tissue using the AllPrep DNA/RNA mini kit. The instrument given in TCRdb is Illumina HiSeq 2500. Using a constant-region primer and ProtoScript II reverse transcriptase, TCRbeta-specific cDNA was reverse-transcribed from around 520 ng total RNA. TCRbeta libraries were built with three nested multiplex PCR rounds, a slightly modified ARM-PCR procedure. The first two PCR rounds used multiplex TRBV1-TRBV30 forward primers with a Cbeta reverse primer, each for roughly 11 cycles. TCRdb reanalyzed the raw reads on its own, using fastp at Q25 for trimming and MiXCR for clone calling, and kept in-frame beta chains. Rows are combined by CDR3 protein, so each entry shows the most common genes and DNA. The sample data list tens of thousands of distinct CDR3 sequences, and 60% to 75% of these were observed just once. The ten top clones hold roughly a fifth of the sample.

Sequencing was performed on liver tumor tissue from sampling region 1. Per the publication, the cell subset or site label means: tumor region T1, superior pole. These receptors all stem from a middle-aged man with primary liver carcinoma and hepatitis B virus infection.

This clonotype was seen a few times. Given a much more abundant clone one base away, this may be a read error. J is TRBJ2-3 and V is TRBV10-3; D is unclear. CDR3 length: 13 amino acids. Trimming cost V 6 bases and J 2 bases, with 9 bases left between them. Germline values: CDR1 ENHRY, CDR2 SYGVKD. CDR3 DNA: TGTGCCATCAGGAGGCAAACCACAGATACGCAGTATTTT. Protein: CAIRRQTTDTQYF.

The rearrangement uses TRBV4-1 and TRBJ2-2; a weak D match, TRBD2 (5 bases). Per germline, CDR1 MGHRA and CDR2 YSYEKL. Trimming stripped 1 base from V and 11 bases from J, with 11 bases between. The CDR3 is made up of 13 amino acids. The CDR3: CASSQAPEGELFF. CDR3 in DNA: TGCGCCAGCAGCCAAGCTCCCGAGGGAGAGCTGTTTTTT.

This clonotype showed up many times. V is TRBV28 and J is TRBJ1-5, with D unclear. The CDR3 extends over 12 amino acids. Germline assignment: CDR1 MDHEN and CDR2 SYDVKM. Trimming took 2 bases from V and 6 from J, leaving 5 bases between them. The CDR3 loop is CASSLRSQPQHF. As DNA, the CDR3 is TGTGCCAGCAGTTTAAGGAGTCAGCCCCAGCATTTT. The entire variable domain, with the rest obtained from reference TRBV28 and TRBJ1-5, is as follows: DVKVTQSSRYLVKRTGEKVFLECVQDMDHENMFWYRQDPGLGLRLIYFSYDVKMKEKGDIPEGYSVSREKKERFSLILESASTNQTSMYLCASSLRSQPQHFGDGTRLSIL.

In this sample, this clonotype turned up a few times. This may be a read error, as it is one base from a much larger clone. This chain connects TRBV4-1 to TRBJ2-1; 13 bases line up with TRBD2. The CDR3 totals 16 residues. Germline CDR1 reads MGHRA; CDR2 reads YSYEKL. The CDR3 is CTSSQVLRLAGGEQFF. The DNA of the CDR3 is TGCACCAGCAGCCAAGTTTTGCGACTAGCGGGAGGAGAGCAGTTCTTC.

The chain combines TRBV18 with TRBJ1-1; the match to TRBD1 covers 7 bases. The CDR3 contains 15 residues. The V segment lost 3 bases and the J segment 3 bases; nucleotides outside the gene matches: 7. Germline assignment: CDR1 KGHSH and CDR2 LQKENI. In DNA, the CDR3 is TGTGCCAGCTCACCGCGCGACAGGGTAGACACTGAAGCTTTCTTT. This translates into CASSPRDRVDTEAFF.

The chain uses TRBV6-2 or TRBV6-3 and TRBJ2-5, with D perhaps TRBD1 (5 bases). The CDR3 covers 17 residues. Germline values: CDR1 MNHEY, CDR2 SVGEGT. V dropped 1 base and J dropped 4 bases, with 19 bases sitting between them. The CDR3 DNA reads TGTGCCAGCAGTTACTTGACTCCGGTCCAAGGGGTAGAGACCCAGTACTTC. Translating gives CASSYLTPVQGVETQYF.

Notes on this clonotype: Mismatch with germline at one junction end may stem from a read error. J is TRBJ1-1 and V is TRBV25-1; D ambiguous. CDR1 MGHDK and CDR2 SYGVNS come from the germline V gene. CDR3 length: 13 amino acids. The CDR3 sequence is CVSSDAENTEAFF. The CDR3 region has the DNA TGTGTCAGCAGTGACGCAGAGAACACTGAAGCTTTCTTT.

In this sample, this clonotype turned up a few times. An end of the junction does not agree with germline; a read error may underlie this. In nucleotides, the CDR3 is TGTGCCAGCAGCCAAGACCAATTGGCAGATACGCAGTTTTTT. Translated: CASSQDQLADTQFF. The chain combines TRBV4-1 with TRBJ2-3; D ambiguous. The germline CDR1 and CDR2 sequences are MGHRA and YSYEKL. The CDR3 is 14 residues long.

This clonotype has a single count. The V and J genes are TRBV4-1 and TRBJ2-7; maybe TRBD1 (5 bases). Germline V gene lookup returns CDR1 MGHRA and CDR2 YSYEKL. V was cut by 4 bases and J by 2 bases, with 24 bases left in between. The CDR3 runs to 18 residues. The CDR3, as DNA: TGCGCCAGCAGCCTAGGACATGGTGCCCCGGAAATTCCCTACGAGCAGTACTTC. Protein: CASSLGHGAPEIPYEQYF.

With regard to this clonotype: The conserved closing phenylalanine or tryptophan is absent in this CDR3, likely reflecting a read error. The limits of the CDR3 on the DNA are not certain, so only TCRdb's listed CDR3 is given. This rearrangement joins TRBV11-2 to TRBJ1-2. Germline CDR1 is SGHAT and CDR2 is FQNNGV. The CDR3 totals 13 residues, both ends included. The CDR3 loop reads CTSSLEGNYGYIL.

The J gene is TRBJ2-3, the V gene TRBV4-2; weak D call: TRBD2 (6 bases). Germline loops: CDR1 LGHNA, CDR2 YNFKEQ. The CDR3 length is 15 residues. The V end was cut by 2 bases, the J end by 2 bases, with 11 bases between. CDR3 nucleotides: TGTGCCAGCAGCCAAACCCTAGCGATCACAGATACGCAGTATTTT. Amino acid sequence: CASSQTLAITDTQYF.